The rows below give T cell receptor beta chains drawn from one sample of a study of T-cell memory formation after mild COVID-19. From the 5' RACE reads, TCRdb called clonotypes with MiXCR, one entry per CDR3 protein. The data hold about 290,000 distinct CDR3 sequences, with about 15% observed a single time. The sequenced sample consisted of PBMCs or a T cell subset sorted from them (not recorded which). The source of these receptors is a man between 18 and 35 years old who had mild COVID-19 (a few samples of this study predate the infection). Cell type and time point are not known. CDR3s include the opening cysteine and the closing phenylalanine or tryptophan. Fields, in order: V gene, D gene, clone size, J gene, CDR3 DNA, CDR3 protein. The D gene is left open where the match is weak. Clone size, where shown, is once, few, many, or a class for clones that have expanded.

>TRBV4-2|TRBD2|-|TRBJ2-6
TGTGCCAGCAGCCAAGCTAGCGGGGGGGCATTCGGGGCCAACGTCCTGACTTTC
CASSQASGGAFGANVLTF
>TRBV23-1|-|-|TRBJ2-7
TGCGCCAGCAGTCAATCGAGGACCCTAAAGCGACACGAGCAGTACTTC
CASSQSRTLKRHEQYF
>TRBV12-3/TRBV12-4|TRBD1|-|TRBJ2-4
TGTGCCAGCAGCCAGACAGGGTTCAACATTCAGTACTTC
CASSQTGFNIQYF
>TRBV2|-|few|TRBJ1-6
TGTGCCAGCAGGAGGGACCAGGGTTCACCCCTCCACTTT
CASRRDQGSPLHF
>TRBV4-2|TRBD2|many|TRBJ2-5
TGTGCCAGCAGCCAAGATCGGGGGGAGGAAGAGACCCAGTACTTC
CASSQDRGEEETQYF
>TRBV5-1|TRBD1|few|TRBJ2-2
TGCGCCAGCAGCCCCTCGGGACAGGTCACCGGGGAGCTGTTTTTT
CASSPSGQVTGELFF
>TRBV5-1|-|-|TRBJ2-1
TGCGCCAGCAGCTTGCAGGTTGGGGTTTACAATGAGCAGTTCTTC
CASSLQVGVYNEQFF
>TRBV6-5|-|many|TRBJ2-2
TGTGCCAGCAGAGGACTTTTCACCGGGGAGCTGTTTTTT
CASRGLFTGELFF
>TRBV11-2|-|many|TRBJ2-5
TGTGCCAGCAGCACCGACAACCAAGAGACCCAGTACTTC
CASSTDNQETQYF
>TRBV6-2/TRBV6-3|-|-|TRBJ1-5
TGTGCCAGCAGTCCCCCCCAGACTGATCAGCCCCAGCATTTT
CASSPPQTDQPQHF
>TRBV28|TRBD1|few|TRBJ2-1
TGTGCCAGCAGTTCCGGACAGGCCTACTCCTACAATGAGCAGTTCTTC
CASSSGQAYSYNEQFF
>TRBV7-9|-|many|TRBJ2-1
TGTGCCAGCAGCTCGCCGGAGAGTTACAATGAGCAGTTCTTC
CASSSPESYNEQFF
>TRBV20-1|-|-|TRBJ2-7
TGCAGTGCGGTTGCTTCTAGCGTCACAGGGGCCTACGAGCAGTACTTC
CSAVASSVTGAYEQYF
>TRBV5-1|-|many|TRBJ1-1
TGTGCCAGCAGCTTAGGGGCGAACACTGAAGCTTTCTTT
CASSLGANTEAFF
>TRBV12-3/TRBV12-4|-|many|TRBJ1-1
TGTGCCAGCAGTTTAGGGGGCCTCACTGAAGCTTTCTTT
CASSLGGLTEAFF
>TRBV10-3|TRBD1|many|TRBJ2-1
TGTGCCATCAGCAAAGCCGACAGGGACACCCGAAGAAACAATGAGCAGTTCTTC
CAISKADRDTRRNNEQFF
>TRBV7-2|TRBD2|few|TRBJ2-2
TGTGCCAGCAGCTCACACGTGGGGGGGACCGGGGAGCTGTTTTTT
CASSSHVGGTGELFF
>TRBV6-5|-|many|TRBJ2-1
TGTGCCAGCAGTTACGGAGCGGAAAATGAGCAGTTCTTC
CASSYGAENEQFF
>TRBV18|-|-|TRBJ1-1
TGTGCCAGCTCACCTATAGGGGGATCCACTGAAGCTTTCTTT
CASSPIGGSTEAFF
>TRBV5-1|TRBD2|many|TRBJ2-7
TGCGCCAGCAGCTTGTATGCTGGACTAGCGGGGGGCGGCGTCCTCTACGAGCAGTACTTC
CASSLYAGLAGGGVLYEQYF
>TRBV20-1|TRBD2|-|TRBJ2-1
TGCAGTGCTGATAGCGGGGGGGCCTACAATGAGCAGTTCTTC
CSADSGGAYNEQFF
>TRBV4-2|-|many|TRBJ2-2
TGTGCCAGCAGCCAAGAGGCCGAGACAGCCAACACCGGGGAGCTGTTTTTT
CASSQEAETANTGELFF
>TRBV4-1|TRBD2|few|TRBJ2-3
TGCGCCAGCAGCCCCCAAGGGGGGCGGGGGGGTAGCACAGATACGCAGTATTTT
CASSPQGGRGGSTDTQYF
>TRBV7-9|TRBD2|-|TRBJ2-1
TGTGCCATCAGCCCTTCCAGCTCTAGCGGGGGAGAGCAGTTCTTC
CAISPSSSSGGEQFF
>TRBV7-8|-|-|TRBJ1-4
TGTGCCAGCAGTCGGCCGGGTTCTGAAAAACTGTTTTTT
CASSRPGSEKLFF
>TRBV6-6|-|-|TRBJ2-1
TGTGCCAGCAGTCTAGGACTAAATGAGCAGTTCTTC
CASSLGLNEQFF
>TRBV5-1|TRBD1|few|TRBJ1-4
TGCGCCAGCAGCGATGGGACAGACCAAACGTTTCTCCGGGATGAAAAACTGTTTTTT
CASSDGTDQTFLRDEKLFF
>TRBV12-3/TRBV12-4|-|-|TRBJ2-3
TGTGCCAGCAGTTTACGACAGCGAGACACAGATACGCAGTATTTT
CASSLRQRDTDTQYF
>TRBV12-5|-|few|TRBJ2-7
TGTGCTAGTGGTTCCGCCCCTTTTGGGAGCTCCTACGAGCAGTACTTC
CASGSAPFGSSYEQYF
>TRBV20-1|-|few|TRBJ1-5
TGCAGTGCACTGCTAGTGTTGTCTCAGGGGCTACCCCAGCATTTT
CSALLVLSQGLPQHF
>TRBV6-5|TRBD2|few|TRBJ2-7
TGTGCCAGCAGTGCCGGGACTAGTGGTTACGAGCAGTACTTC
CASSAGTSGYEQYF
>TRBV29-1|-|few|TRBJ2-7
TGCAGCGTTGACGCCGGACACTTTCCCACCTACGAGCAGTACTTC
CSVDAGHFPTYEQYF
>TRBV3-1|-|-|TRBJ1-1
TGTGCCAGCAGCCAACACCGTCGGGCTGAAGCTTTCTTT
CASSQHRRAEAFF
>TRBV5-1|-|few|TRBJ2-5
TGCGCCAGCAGCTGGCTTTTAGCCCGGGAGACCCAGTACTTC
CASSWLLARETQYF
>TRBV20-1|-|few|TRBJ2-3
TGCAGTGCTAGAATGCCCACAGATACGCAGTATTTT
CSARMPTDTQYF
>TRBV20-1|-|-|TRBJ2-3
TGCAGCGGTCAGGTGGGGGGGCCCGTCACCAAAGATACGCAGTATTTT
CSGQVGGPVTKDTQYF
>TRBV27|TRBD1|few|TRBJ2-2
TGTGCCAGCAGGACCGGGGACAGCAACACCGGGGAGCTGTTTTTT
CASRTGDSNTGELFF
>TRBV20-1|TRBD2|-|TRBJ2-1
TGCAGTGCCGTACGACTAGCGGGCAACAATGAGCAGTTCTTC
CSAVRLAGNNEQFF
>TRBV6-4|TRBD2|many|TRBJ2-3
TGTGCCAGCAGTGACCTAGCGGGGGGTAGCACAGATACGCAGTATTTT
CASSDLAGGSTDTQYF
>TRBV4-1|-|-|TRBJ2-2
TGCGCCAGCAGCGGGGGGCAAAACACCGGGGAGCTGTTTTTT
CASSGGQNTGELFF
>TRBV7-2|-|-|TRBJ1-4
TGTGCCAGCAGCTTAGCATGGCAGCCGAATGAAAAACTGTTTTTT
CASSLAWQPNEKLFF
>TRBV5-1|TRBD2|-|TRBJ2-5
TGCGCCAGCAGCTCCTTAGCGGGGGGGCTTCCAGAGACCCAGTACTTC
CASSSLAGGLPETQYF
>TRBV4-3|-|few|TRBJ1-6
TGCGCCAGCAGCCAATCGGACGGATCAGGGAGTAATTCACCCCTCCACTTT
CASSQSDGSGSNSPLHF
>TRBV24-1|-|few|TRBJ2-5
TGTGCCACCAGTGATTGGGGTGGTGAGACCCAGTACTTC
CATSDWGGETQYF
>TRBV12-3/TRBV12-4|TRBD1|few|TRBJ1-2
TGTGCCAGCAGTCAACCGGGACAGGTTAACTATGGCTACACCTTC
CASSQPGQVNYGYTF